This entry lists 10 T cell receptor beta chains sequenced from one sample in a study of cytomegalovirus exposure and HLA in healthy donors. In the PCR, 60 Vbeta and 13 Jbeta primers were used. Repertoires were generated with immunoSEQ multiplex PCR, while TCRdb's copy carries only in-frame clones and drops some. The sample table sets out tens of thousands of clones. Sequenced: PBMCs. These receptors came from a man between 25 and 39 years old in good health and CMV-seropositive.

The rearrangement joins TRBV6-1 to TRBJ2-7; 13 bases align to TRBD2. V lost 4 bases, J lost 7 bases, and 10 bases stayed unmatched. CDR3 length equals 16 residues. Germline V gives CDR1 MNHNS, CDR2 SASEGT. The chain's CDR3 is CASSAVLAGGPIEQYF. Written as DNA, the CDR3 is TGTGCCAGCAGTGCGGTACTAGCGGGAGGGCCTATTGAGCAGTACTTC.

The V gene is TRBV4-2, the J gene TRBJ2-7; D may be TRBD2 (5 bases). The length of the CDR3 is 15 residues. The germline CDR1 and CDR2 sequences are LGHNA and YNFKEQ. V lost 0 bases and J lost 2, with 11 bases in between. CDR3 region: CASSQDAGPAYEQYF. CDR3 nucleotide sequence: TGTGCCAGCAGCCAAGATGCGGGCCCCGCCTACGAGCAGTACTTC.

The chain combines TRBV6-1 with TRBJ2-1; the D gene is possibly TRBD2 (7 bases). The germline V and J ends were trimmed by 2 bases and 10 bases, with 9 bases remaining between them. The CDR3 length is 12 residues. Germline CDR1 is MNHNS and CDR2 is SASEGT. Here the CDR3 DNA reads TGTGCCAGCAGTGAAACGGGGGGCGAGCAGTTCTTC. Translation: CASSETGGEQFF.

DNA for the CDR3: TGTGCCAGCAGTTTAGCACTGAGGGATTCCTACGAGCAGTACTTC. Residues: CASSLALRDSYEQYF. This chain uses TRBV27 with TRBJ2-7, with D perhaps TRBD2 (5 bases). Germline V lookup: CDR1 MNHEY, CDR2 SMNVEV (reference sequence). The CDR3 runs 15 residues. The V end was cut by 2 bases, the J end by 1 base, with 12 bases between.

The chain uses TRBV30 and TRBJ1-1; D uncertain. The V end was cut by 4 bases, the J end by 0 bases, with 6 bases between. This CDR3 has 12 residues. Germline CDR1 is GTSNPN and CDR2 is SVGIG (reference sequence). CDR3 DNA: TGTGCCTGGACGGGAATGAACACTGAAGCTTTCTTT. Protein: CAWTGMNTEAFF.

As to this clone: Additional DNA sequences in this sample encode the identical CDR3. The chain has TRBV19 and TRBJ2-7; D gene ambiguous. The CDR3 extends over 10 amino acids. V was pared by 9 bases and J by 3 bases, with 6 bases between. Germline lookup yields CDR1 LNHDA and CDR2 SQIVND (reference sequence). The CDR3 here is CARGVYEQYF. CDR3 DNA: TGTGCCAGGGGCGTCTACGAGCAGTACTTC.

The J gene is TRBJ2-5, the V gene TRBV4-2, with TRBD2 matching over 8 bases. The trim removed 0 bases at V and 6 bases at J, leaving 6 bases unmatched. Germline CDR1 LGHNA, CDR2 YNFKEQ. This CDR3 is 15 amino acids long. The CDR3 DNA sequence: TGTGCCAGCAGCCAAGATACGGGGGGGGGACAGACCCAGTACTTC. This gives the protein CASSQDTGGGQTQYF.

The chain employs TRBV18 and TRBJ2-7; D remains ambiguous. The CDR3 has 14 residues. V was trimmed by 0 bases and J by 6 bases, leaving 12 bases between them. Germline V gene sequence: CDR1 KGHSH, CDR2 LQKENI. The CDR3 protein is CASSPPASLVEQYF. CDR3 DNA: TGTGCCAGCTCACCACCGGCGTCTCTAGTCGAGCAGTACTTC.

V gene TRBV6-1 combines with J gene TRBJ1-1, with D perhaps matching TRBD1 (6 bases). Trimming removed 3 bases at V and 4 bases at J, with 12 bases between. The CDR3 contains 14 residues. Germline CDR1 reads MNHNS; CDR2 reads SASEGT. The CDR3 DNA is TGTGCCAGCAGTGATGGGGGCTTCGGCACTGAAGCTTTCTTT. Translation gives CASSDGGFGTEAFF.

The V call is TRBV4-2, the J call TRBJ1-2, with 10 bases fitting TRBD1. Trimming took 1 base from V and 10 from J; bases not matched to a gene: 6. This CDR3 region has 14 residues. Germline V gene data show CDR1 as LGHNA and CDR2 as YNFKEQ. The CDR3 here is CASSQAGQGFVYTF. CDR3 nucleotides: TGTGCCAGCAGCCAAGCGGGACAGGGGTTTGTCTACACCTTC.